This is a list of T cell receptor beta chains from one sample in a study of spatial heterogeneity in lung cancer. TCRdb analysed the 5' RACE reads with MiXCR anew, one entry per CDR3 protein. The sample has about 100,000 distinct CDR3 sequences, approximately 4.7% seen once; the top ten hold around 21%. The input for sequencing was lung tumor tissue, taken at surgery. The receptors originated from a male donor with early-stage non-small cell lung cancer. The CDR3 runs from the conserved cysteine through the conserved F or W. A D gene is named only where the DNA matches it firmly. The size entry is marked missing in some rows and otherwise reads once, few, many or a size class.

clone_size cdr3_length j_call v_call d_call cdr3_aa cdr3_nt
many 15 TRBJ2-3 TRBV6-5 TRBD1 CASSQTGANTDTQYF TGTGCCAGCAGTCAGACAGGGGCAAACACAGATACGCAGTATTTT
many 13 TRBJ1-1 TRBV3-1 . CASSTSPNGRAFF TGTGCCAGCAGCACGTCACCTAATGGTCGGGCTTTCTTT
. 16 TRBJ2-7 TRBV20-1 . CSARAPSTGSSYEQYF TGCAGTGCTAGAGCCCCTTCGACGGGAAGCTCCTACGAGCAGTACTTC
many 15 TRBJ2-5 TRBV14 . CASSQLISAQETQYF TGTGCCAGCAGCCAACTTATATCGGCCCAAGAGACCCAGTACTTC
many 16 TRBJ1-6 TRBV28 . CASSRGNPALNSPLHF TGTGCCAGCAGTCGGGGTAACCCAGCCTTGAATTCACCCCTCCACTTT
. 14 TRBJ1-3 TRBV3-1 . CASSPQGSRNTIYF TGTGCCAGCAGCCCCCAGGGGTCCCGAAACACCATATATTTT
many 13 TRBJ2-7 TRBV3-1 . CASSQDRLTEQYF TGTGCCAGCAGCCAAGATAGATTGACAGAGCAGTACTTC
many 14 TRBJ2-6 TRBV5-1 . CASSDDSGANVLTF TGCGCCAGCAGTGATGACTCTGGGGCCAACGTCCTGACTTTC
many 14 TRBJ1-6 TRBV10-3 . CAISESGAPSPLHF TGTGCCATCAGTGAGTCTGGGGCACCTTCACCCCTCCACTTT
. 13 TRBJ2-7 TRBV28 . CASSFLGAYEQYF TGTGCCAGCAGTTTCCTGGGGGCTTACGAGCAGTACTTC
few 15 TRBJ2-1 TRBV12-3/TRBV12-4 . CASTGETSSYNEQFF TGTGCCAGCACTGGAGAGACTTCCTCCTACAATGAGCAGTTCTTC
. 16 TRBJ2-2 TRBV19 TRBD1 CASSIVTGSVAGELFF TGTGCCAGTAGTATTGTGACAGGGTCGGTAGCCGGGGAGCTGTTTTTT
. 19 TRBJ2-2 TRBV6-6 . CASGSSPRIGMGGTGELFF TGTGCCAGCGGGAGTTCTCCGAGGATTGGGATGGGCGGCACCGGGGAGCTGTTTTTT
. 14 TRBJ2-3 TRBV3-1 . CASSRSGGRDTQYF TGTGCCAGCAGCCGCTCTGGAGGGCGAGATACGCAGTATTTT
many 16 TRBJ2-1 TRBV6-5 TRBD1 CASSPTGGSYNNEQFF TGTGCCAGCAGCCCAACAGGGGGCTCCTATAACAATGAGCAGTTCTTC
few 15 TRBJ2-1 TRBV7-2 . CASSLDRTLYNEQFF TGTGCCAGCAGCCTAGACCGGACTTTGTACAATGAGCAGTTCTTC
many 12 TRBJ2-6 TRBV28 . CASSSGANVLTF TGTGCCAGCAGTTCTGGGGCCAACGTCCTGACTTTC